One and the same sample provided the 8 T cell receptor beta chains below, sequenced in a study of CD8+ T cells in alopecia areata. cDNA prepared by RNA extraction and subsequent reverse transcription served as the template for sequencing. TCRdb's copy holds only in-frame clones and misses some; the assay was immunoSEQ multiplex PCR. Here the sample spans roughly 250,000 clones, roughly two thirds being singletons. Sequencing was performed on CD4+ T cells sorted from blood, taken at week 0. These receptors all stem from a human donor with alopecia areata.

The rearrangement uses TRBV7-3 and TRBJ1-4; D unclear. CDR3 length: 14 amino acids. Between the trimmed V and J ends, which lost 2 bases and 7 bases, there was a span of 11 bases. From germline, CDR1 is SGHTA and CDR2 FQGTGA. The CDR3 region has the DNA TGTGCCAGCAGCTTAGGGCTGGATGGTGAAAAACTGTTTTTT. Its protein is CASSLGLDGEKLFF.

The rearrangement links TRBV30 to TRBJ1-5; 11 bases match TRBD1. J was trimmed by 6 bases and V by 7 bases; bases with no gene match: 8. Germline V lookup: CDR1 GTSNPN, CDR2 SVGIG (reference sequence). This CDR3 contains 14 residues. The chain's CDR3 is CAFRGQGAVQPQHF. CDR3 nucleotides: TGTGCCTTTCGCGGACAGGGGGCCGTTCAGCCCCAGCATTTT.

This clone was detected a few times. Different DNA sequences within this sample yield the same CDR3. The chain combines TRBV5-1 with TRBJ2-6; D remains ambiguous. CDR3 length: 14 amino acids. V was trimmed by 0 bases and J by 1 base, leaving 2 bases between them. In germline, CDR1 is SGHRS, CDR2 YFSETQ. The CDR3 DNA follows: TGCGCCAGCAGCTTGGATTCTGGGGCCAACGTCCTGACTTTC. Translating gives CASSLDSGANVLTF.

This sequence joins TRBV15 and TRBJ1-6; D may be TRBD1 (5 bases). Germline V lookup: CDR1 LNHNV, CDR2 YYDKDF (reference sequence). The V gene lost 3 bases and the J gene lost 0 bases, with 15 bases spanning the gap. The CDR3 is 18 residues long. CDR3 sequence: CATSSSGLLSSYNSPLHF. The CDR3 DNA reads TGTGCCACCAGCAGCTCGGGACTTCTGAGCTCCTATAATTCACCCCTCCACTTT.

The rearrangement links TRBV25-1 to TRBJ1-6; TRBD1 matches at 7 bases. CDR3 size: 14 residues. Germline CDR1 and CDR2: MGHDK and SYGVNS. With V trimmed by 6 bases and J by 7 bases, 6 bases remained unmatched. The CDR3 DNA sequence: TGTGCCAGCAGCGCCGGGACAGAAAATTCACCCCTCCACTTT. Encoded protein: CASSAGTENSPLHF.

This clone was seen only a few times. The chain combines TRBV29-1 with TRBJ2-3; no firm D call. Trimming left V 5 bases short and J 3 bases short, with 15 bases between. The CDR3 totals 14 residues. Germline CDR1 is SQVTM and CDR2 is ANQGSEA. CDR3 coding DNA: TGCAGCGTTAATTCGGCTGCCCTAACAGATACGCAGTATTTT. It codes for CSVNSAALTDTQYF.

This chain joins TRBV6-5 and TRBJ2-7; 8 nucleotides align to TRBD1. Germline V gene data show CDR1 as MNHEY and CDR2 as SVGAGI. Unmatched junction bases numbered 9, after V lost 4 bases and J lost 4 bases. The CDR3 runs to 15 residues. CDR3 region: CASSFTDRGQYEQYF. CDR3 bases: TGTGCCAGCAGTTTTACCGACAGGGGACAGTACGAGCAGTACTTC.

The gene calls are TRBV27 and TRBJ1-6; D might be TRBD1 (6 bases). With 6 bases removed from V and 5 bases from J, the gap between germline ends came to 11 bases. Germline V gene lookup returns CDR1 MNHEY and CDR2 SMNVEV (reference sequence). The CDR3 contains 14 residues. CDR3 in amino acids: CASRRTAHNSPLHF. DNA of the CDR3: TGTGCCAGCAGGAGGACAGCACATAATTCACCCCTCCACTTT.